The subject of this entry is one TCR beta chain. This sample stems from a study of T cells expressing NK-cell markers. UMIs accompanied the 5'RACE template switching by which TCR beta cDNA was made. TCRdb re-called the 5' RACE reads; one entry per CDR3 protein, DNA not given. The sample has hundreds of thousands of distinct CDR3 sequences, and its top ten clones hold about 4.2%. The CDR3 spans 14 residues. Germline assignment: CDR1 SGHNT and CDR2 YYREEE (reference sequence). This clonotype was sampled from a woman aged 18-69 years in good health. The sample was blood T cells: a sorted CD56 or NKG2C T cell subset, CD4+ or CD8+ T cells, or bulk PBMC T cells (not recorded which). This chain connects TRBV5-4 to TRBJ2-1; TCRdb calls TRBD1, which cannot be checked without DNA. The chain's CDR3 is CASSLRGGAYEQFF. The full variable domain, its missing parts supplied by reference TRBV5-4 and TRBJ2-1, is ETGVTQSPTHLIKTRGQQVTLRCSSQSGHNTVSWYQQALGQGPQFIFQYYREEENGRGNFPPRFSGLQFPNYSSELNVNALELDDSALYLCASSLRGGAYEQFFGPGTRLTVL.